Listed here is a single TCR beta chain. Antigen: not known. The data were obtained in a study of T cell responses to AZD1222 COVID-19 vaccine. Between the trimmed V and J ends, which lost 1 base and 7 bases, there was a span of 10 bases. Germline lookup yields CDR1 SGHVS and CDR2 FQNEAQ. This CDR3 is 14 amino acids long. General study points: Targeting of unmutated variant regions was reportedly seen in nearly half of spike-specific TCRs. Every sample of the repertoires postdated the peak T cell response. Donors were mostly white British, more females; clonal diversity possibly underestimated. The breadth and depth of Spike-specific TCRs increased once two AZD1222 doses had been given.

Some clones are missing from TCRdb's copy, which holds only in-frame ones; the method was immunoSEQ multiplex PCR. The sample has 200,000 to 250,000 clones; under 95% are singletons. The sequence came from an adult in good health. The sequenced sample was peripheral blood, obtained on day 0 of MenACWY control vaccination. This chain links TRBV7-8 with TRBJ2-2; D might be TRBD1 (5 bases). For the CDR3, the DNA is TGTGCCAGCAGCTTAGTTATTAGGGGCGGGGAGCTGTTTTTT. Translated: CASSLVIRGGELFF.